This note documents a single TCR beta chain sequence. Its antigen remains unidentified. One base away there is no much larger clone; base qualities are not given. This record comes from a study of blood T cell repertoires in COVID-19 (dated by TCRdb to the early 2020s). Describing the broader study: Samples from collaborators originated in the United States, Italy and Spain and spanned both the acute and convalescent phases of COVID-19. Samples came from the ongoing ImmuneRACE study (first 160 participants) plus 1,254 subjects from 6 global collaborators. The repertoires were released in a freely available public database meant as a resource for research on the immune response to SARS-CoV-2. The dataset comprised deeply sampled blood TCRbeta repertoires from subjects exposed to, actively infected with, or recovered from COVID-19. Where HLA class I and class II types were available, the types were taken from metadata supplied by the sample provider, not from assay-based typing. The prospective study material was composed of cDNA or gDNA derived from T cells, B-cell-depleted T cells, or PBMCs. Sample metadata almost always included a de-identified subject ID, COVID-19 status, age in years and sex.

Participants in the prospective study were aged roughly 18 to 100 years, lived in approximately 26 United States geographic areas, and enrolled through a virtual design. In the prospective study, participants were assigned to cohorts based on the clinical history participants reported in a screening survey and a study questionnaire. For ImmuneRACE Cohort 3, a participant was defined as recovered based on two consecutive negative NP/OP PCR tests, clearance by a healthcare professional, or resolution of symptoms. Each participant in the prospective study had whole blood, serum and a nasopharyngeal or oropharyngeal swab collected by mobile phlebotomists. Participants in the prospective study had the option to provide additional blood draws and questionnaires over an approximately two-month period. Blood samples from the prospective study were shipped frozen or at room temperature prior to DNA extraction.

The immunoSEQ Assay, a bias-controlled multiplex PCR, was used to amplify TCRbeta CDR3 regions from genomic DNA. The authors' analysis ran thus. The number of nucleated cells in each sample was estimated by amplification of reference gene primers within the assay. To quantify the absolute abundance of each unique TCRbeta CDR3 rearrangement, sequence reads were collapsed and filtered. For each sample, productive Simpson clonality was calculated as the square root of Simpson's diversity index across productive rearrangements. The table comes from immuneACCESS by way of TCRdb, which keeps in-frame sequences with V and J called. Part of the clones is missing from these tables; in studies checked, under half for an unresolved V gene and the rest for unknown reasons. D and trimming come from the DNA, and the V and J calls and clone size come from that table. The sample records more than 450,000 clones, about 85% of which are singletons. The top ten constitute 0.7% of the sample.

Overall results and qualifications from the work: How much clinical and demographic metadata was included differed by source and by participant, and the metadata was provided uncurated.

Sample: PBMCs or T cells enriched from blood (not recorded which). The TCR comes from a woman younger than 30 who had recovered from COVID-19.

This receptor has the CDR3 CASSSSGGYSGNTIYF. The DNA sequence follows: TGCGCCAGCAGCTCATCAGGTGGCTACTCTGGAAACACCATATATTTT. The chain couples TRBV5-1 to TRBJ1-3; confidence is insufficient to name the D gene. The CDR3 numbers 16 residues from cysteine through phenylalanine. Only the CDR3 region is kept as DNA, spanning 48 bases read in frame from base 1. Trimming costs V 3 bases and J 0 bases, and their ends lie 13 bases apart. CDR1 and CDR2 were assigned from the germline V gene as SGHRS and YFSETQ.